These 10 T cell receptor beta chains originate from one sample sequenced in a study of blood T cell repertoires in COVID-19. Using immunoSEQ multiplex PCR, the repertoire was profiled, and TCRdb retains in-frame clones only, with some absent. The table lists some 68,000 clones, approximately 80% of them singletons. Sequencing was carried out using peripheral blood. These receptors all stem from a man aged 70 or older with acute or convalescent COVID-19.

The V and J genes are TRBV7-9 and TRBJ1-2, with 10 bases fitting TRBD1. V shed 4 bases, J shed 7 bases, and the junction held 9 bases outside the gene matches. Germline loops: CDR1 SEHNR, CDR2 FQNEAQ (reference sequence). CDR3 length: 15 residues. The CDR3 sequence is CASSSWSRDRGGYTF. The CDR3 nucleotides are TGTGCCAGCAGCTCCTGGTCCCGGGACAGGGGTGGCTACACCTTC.

The V call is TRBV9, the J call TRBJ1-1, with TRBD1 matching 8 bases. V shed 3 bases and J 6 bases; nucleotides not matched to a gene: 7. The CDR3 totals 14 residues. CDR1 SGDLS and CDR2 YYNGEE come from the germline V gene. The CDR3 is CASSALDRGSEAFF. In DNA, the CDR3 is TGTGCCAGCAGCGCCTTAGACAGGGGCTCTGAAGCTTTCTTT.

V usage is TRBV30 and J usage is TRBJ2-7; a possible D gene is TRBD1 (6 bases). The ends were cut back, 6 bases at V and 4 bases at J, with 22 bases in the middle. The CDR3 spans 15 residues. The germline CDR1 and CDR2 sequences are GTSNPN and SVGIG (reference sequence). CDR3 loop: CACRTRGGKMYEQYF. CDR3 nucleotides: TGTGCCTGCCGAACCAGAGGGGGAAAGATGTACGAGCAGTACTTC.

J is TRBJ1-4 and V is TRBV5-6, with D possibly being TRBD1 (6 bases). V was pared by 4 bases and J by 1 base, with 11 bases between. Germline assignment: CDR1 SGHDT and CDR2 YYEEEE. The length of the CDR3 is 15 residues. CDR3 sequence (DNA): TGTGCCAGCAGCGCGACAGGCAAAACTAATGAAAAACTGTTTTTT. Its translation is CASSATGKTNEKLFF.

This chain links TRBV29-1 with TRBJ2-1; 14 bases line up with TRBD2. Germline V gives CDR1 SQVTM, CDR2 ANQGSEA. The CDR3 is 15 residues long. Trimming removed 7 bases from V and 10 bases from J; junction bases left unmatched: 12. Here the CDR3 DNA reads TGCAGCGGGGGCGGGGGACTAGCGGGAGTGAACGAGCAGTTCTTC. Its protein product is CSGGGGLAGVNEQFF.

V is TRBV7-3 and J is TRBJ2-1; 12 bases are shared with TRBD1. The CDR3 runs 14 residues. Germline CDR1 is SGHTA and CDR2 is FQGTGA. Losses at the gene ends were 2 bases for V and 15 bases for J; bases not matched to a gene: 8. The CDR3 is CASSLSGQGAKRFF. Written as DNA, the CDR3 is TGTGCCAGCAGCTTATCGGGACAGGGGGCTAAGCGGTTCTTC.

The CDR3 reads CASSPDRAYGYTF. CDR3 in DNA: TGTGCCAGCAGCCCTGACAGAGCCTATGGCTACACCTTC. The chain couples TRBV12-3 or TRBV12-4 to TRBJ1-2, with D perhaps TRBD1 (5 bases). This CDR3 region has 13 residues. Trimming removed 6 bases at V and 4 bases at J, with 12 bases between.

The chain employs TRBV5-1 and TRBJ2-2; no firm D call. Germline assignment: CDR1 SGHRS and CDR2 YFSETQ. The CDR3 runs 14 residues. The V and J ends lost 4 bases and 4 bases respectively, with 11 bases between them. As DNA, the CDR3 is TGCGCCAGCAGCCCTTCCGTAGCCACCGGGGAGCTGTTTTTT. This encodes CASSPSVATGELFF.

The chain uses TRBV11-2 and TRBJ2-1; tentatively, D is TRBD2 (6 bases). CDR1 and CDR2 from the germline V gene are SGHAT and FQNNGV. The V end was cut by 2 bases, the J end by 6 bases, with 8 bases between. The CDR3 covers 13 residues. The chain's CDR3 is CASSLRRGNEQFF. The CDR3 bases are TGTGCCAGCAGCTTAAGGAGGGGCAATGAGCAGTTCTTC.

The CDR3 nucleotides read TGTGCCACCAGTGATGGGACAGGGGGCGGGTATGGCTACACCTTC. Its translation: CATSDGTGGGYGYTF. The V call is TRBV24-1, the J call TRBJ1-2; 12 bases match TRBD1. The CDR3 consists of 15 residues. CDR1 KGHDR and CDR2 SFDVKD come from the germline V gene. With V trimmed by 3 bases and J by 5 bases, 3 bases remained unmatched.